This record covers a single T cell receptor beta chain. Its antigen is as yet unknown. The entry originates in a study of blood T cells in healthy people across ages. Study observations and caveats: Older age coincided with a roughly linear decline in TCR beta diversity per million T cells.

The CDR3 has 17 residues. The V end was cut by 6 bases, the J end by 4 bases, with 24 bases between. The use of a sample-barcoded 5' primer and a J-beta primer mix characterized a second PCR of roughly 7 to 11 cycles. TCRdb processed the 5' RACE reads anew with MiXCR; each CDR3 protein has one entry. The table lists 1.2 million to 1.5 million distinct CDR3 sequences, 40% to 50% of them singletons. The chain recombines TRBV12-3 or TRBV12-4 with TRBJ1-1, with D possibly being TRBD1 (5 bases). Sample: blood. The TCR originated in a woman under 30 in good health. CDR3 sequence reads: CASSPGNWGRSLTEAFF. The CDR3 nucleotides read TGTGCCAGCAGCCCTGGTAATTGGGGCAGGAGCCTCACTGAAGCTTTCTTT.